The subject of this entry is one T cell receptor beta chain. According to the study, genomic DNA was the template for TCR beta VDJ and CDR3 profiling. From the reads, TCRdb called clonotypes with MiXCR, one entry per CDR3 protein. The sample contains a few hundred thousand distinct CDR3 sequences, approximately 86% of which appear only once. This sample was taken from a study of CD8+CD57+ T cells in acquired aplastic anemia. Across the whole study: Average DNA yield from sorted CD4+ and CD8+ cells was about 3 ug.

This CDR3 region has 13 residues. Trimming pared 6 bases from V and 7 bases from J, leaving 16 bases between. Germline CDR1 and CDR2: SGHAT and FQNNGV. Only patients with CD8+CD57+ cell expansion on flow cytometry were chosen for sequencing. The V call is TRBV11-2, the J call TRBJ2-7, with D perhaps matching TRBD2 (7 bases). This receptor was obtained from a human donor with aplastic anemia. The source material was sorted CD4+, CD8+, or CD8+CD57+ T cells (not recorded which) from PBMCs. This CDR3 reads CASSEGGGWEQYV. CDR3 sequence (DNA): TGTGCCAGCAGTGAAGGGGGAGGGTGGGAGCAGTACGTC.